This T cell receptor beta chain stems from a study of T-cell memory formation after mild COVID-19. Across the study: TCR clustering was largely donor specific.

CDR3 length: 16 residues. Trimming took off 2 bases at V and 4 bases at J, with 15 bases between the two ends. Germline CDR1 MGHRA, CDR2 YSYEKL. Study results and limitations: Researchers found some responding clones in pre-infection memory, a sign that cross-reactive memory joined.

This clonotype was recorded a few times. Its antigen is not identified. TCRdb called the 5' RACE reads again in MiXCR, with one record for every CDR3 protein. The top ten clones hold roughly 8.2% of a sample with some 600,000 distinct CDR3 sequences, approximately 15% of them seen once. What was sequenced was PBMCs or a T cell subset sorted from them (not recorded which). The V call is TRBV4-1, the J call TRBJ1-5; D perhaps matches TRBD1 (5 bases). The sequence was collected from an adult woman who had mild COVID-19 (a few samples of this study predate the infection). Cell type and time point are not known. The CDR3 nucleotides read TGCGCCAGCAGCCAACCGTTGAGCCGGGGGAATCAGCCCCAGCATTTT. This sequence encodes CASSQPLSRGNQPQHF.